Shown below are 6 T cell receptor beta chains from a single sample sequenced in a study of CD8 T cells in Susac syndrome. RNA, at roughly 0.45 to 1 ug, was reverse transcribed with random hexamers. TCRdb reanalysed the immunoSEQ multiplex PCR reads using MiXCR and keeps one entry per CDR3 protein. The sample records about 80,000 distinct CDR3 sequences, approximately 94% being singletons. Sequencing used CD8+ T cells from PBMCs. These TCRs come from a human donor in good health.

CDR3 sequence (DNA): TGTGCCAGCAGTTTCGGGAAAGGACTCGACATCAGGACCTACAATGAGCAGTTCTTC. It codes for CASSFGKGLDIRTYNEQFF. The chain recombines TRBV28 with TRBJ2-1; D is perhaps TRBD2 (5 bases). Trimming pared 3 bases from V and 2 bases from J, leaving 23 bases between. The CDR3 runs to 19 residues. Germline CDR1 and CDR2: MDHEN and SYDVKM.

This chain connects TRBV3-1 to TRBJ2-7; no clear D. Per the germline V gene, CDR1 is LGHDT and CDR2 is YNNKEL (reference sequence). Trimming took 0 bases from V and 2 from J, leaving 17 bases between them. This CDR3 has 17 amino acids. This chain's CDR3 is CASSQDMPKDLPYEQYF. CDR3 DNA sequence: TGTGCCAGCAGCCAAGACATGCCTAAGGACCTTCCCTACGAGCAGTACTTC.

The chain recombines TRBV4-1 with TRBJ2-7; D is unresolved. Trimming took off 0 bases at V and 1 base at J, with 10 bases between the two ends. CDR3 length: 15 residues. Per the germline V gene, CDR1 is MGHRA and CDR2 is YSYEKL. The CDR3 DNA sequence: TGCGCCAGCAGCCAAGAAAGCACCTCATCCTACGAGCAGTACGTC. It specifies CASSQESTSSYEQYV.

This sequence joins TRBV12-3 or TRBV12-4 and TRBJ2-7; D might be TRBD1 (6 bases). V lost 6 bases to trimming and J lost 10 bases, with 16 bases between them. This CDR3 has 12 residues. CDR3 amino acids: CASSPDRFHQYV. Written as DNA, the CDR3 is TGTGCCAGCAGCCCCGACAGGTTCCATCAGTACGTC.

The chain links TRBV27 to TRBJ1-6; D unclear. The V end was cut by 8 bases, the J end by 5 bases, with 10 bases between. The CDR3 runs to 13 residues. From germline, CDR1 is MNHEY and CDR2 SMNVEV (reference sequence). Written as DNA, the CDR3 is TGTGCCAGCGCCGGGCAGAATAATTCACCCCTCCACTTT. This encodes CASAGQNNSPLHF.

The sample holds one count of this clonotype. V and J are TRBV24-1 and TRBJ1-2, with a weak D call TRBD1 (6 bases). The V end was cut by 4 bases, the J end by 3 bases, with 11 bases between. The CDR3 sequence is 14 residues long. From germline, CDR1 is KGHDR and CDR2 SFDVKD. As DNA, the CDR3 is TGTGCCACCAGTGACTCAGGGGTTGACTATGGCTACACCTTC. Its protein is CATSDSGVDYGYTF.